This passage covers 22 T cell receptor beta chains from one sample sequenced in a study of T cell responses to AZD1222 COVID-19 vaccine. Measured with immunoSEQ multiplex PCR; TCRdb has only the in-frame clones, and not every one. There are 150,000 or so clones in the sample; 85% to 95% occur only once, and 0.7% to 0.9% lies in the top ten. The sample consisted of peripheral blood, taken on day 0 of AZD1222 vaccination. The receptors come from an adult in good health.

The chain joins TRBV7-2 to TRBJ1-4; D remains ambiguous. Trimming cost V 2 bases and J 3 bases, with 10 bases left between them. Germline V gene data show CDR1 as SGHTA and CDR2 as FQGNSA. The CDR3 has 15 amino acids. The CDR3 DNA is TGTGCCAGCAGCTTAAGCGGCGGGGCTAATGAAAAACTGTTTTTT. This codes for CASSLSGGANEKLFF.

The chain has TRBV5-1 and TRBJ2-7; no definite D call. Germline V gives CDR1 SGHRS, CDR2 YFSETQ. V lost 4 bases to trimming and J lost 5 bases, with 19 bases between them. This CDR3 spans 15 amino acids. The CDR3 nucleotides read TGCGCCAGCAGCCCAAATCCGGTCCCAGTGGACGAGCAGTACTTC. It specifies CASSPNPVPVDEQYF.

This clone was counted once. The CDR3: CAISDPTGDYGYTF. CDR3 nucleotide sequence: TGTGCCATCAGTGACCCTACAGGGGATTATGGCTACACCTTC. The V call is TRBV10-3, the J call TRBJ1-2; 7 bases agree with TRBD1. Germline CDR1 reads ENHRY; CDR2 reads SYGVKD. The CDR3 has 14 residues. The V and J ends lost 3 bases and 5 bases, in that order; junction bases with no gene match: 6.

The chain employs TRBV30 and TRBJ1-4, with TRBD1 matching over 9 bases. This CDR3 contains 14 residues. V shed 1 base and J 8 bases; nucleotides not matched to a gene: 5. The V gene's germline CDR1 is GTSNPN and CDR2 SVGIG (reference sequence). The CDR3 DNA reads TGTGCCTGGAGTGGGACAGGGGTAGGAGAAAAACTGTTTTTT. Encoded protein: CAWSGTGVGEKLFF.

V is TRBV2 and J is TRBJ1-2; no firm D call. The CDR3 extends over 13 amino acids. Germline lookup yields CDR1 SNHLY and CDR2 FYNNEI. The V gene lost 3 bases and the J gene lost 0 bases, with 5 bases spanning the gap. Written as DNA, the CDR3 is TGTGCCAGCAGTGACACAGCTAACTATGGCTACACCTTC. This translates into CASSDTANYGYTF.

The chain has TRBV7-9 and TRBJ1-1; D remains ambiguous. Trimming removed 4 bases from V and 0 bases from J, with 6 bases in between. The CDR3 has 13 amino acids. The germline CDR1 and CDR2 sequences are SEHNR and FQNEAQ (reference sequence). The chain's CDR3 is CASSWNLNTEAFF. In DNA, the CDR3 is TGTGCCAGCAGCTGGAACTTGAACACTGAAGCTTTCTTT.

The chain couples TRBV30 to TRBJ1-5; D may be TRBD1 (6 bases). The CDR3 contains 14 residues. The germline V gene has CDR1 GTSNPN and CDR2 SVGIG (reference sequence). The germline V and J ends were trimmed by 2 bases and 5 bases, with 13 bases remaining between them. DNA of the CDR3: TGTGCCTGGAGTAAAGGGGGGCTGGATCAGCCCCAGCATTTT. It specifies CAWSKGGLDQPQHF. Combining the CDR3 with reference TRBV30 and TRBJ1-5 gives the whole variable domain SQTIHQWPATLVQPVGSPLSLECTVEGTSNPNLYWYRQAAGRGLQLLFYSVGIGQISSEVPQNLSASRPQDRQFILSSKKLLLSDSGFYLCAWSKGGLDQPQHFGDGTRLSIL.

This clone appeared once. V gene TRBV2 combines with J gene TRBJ2-7; D may be TRBD1 (5 bases). Trimming removed 1 base from V and 9 bases from J, with 16 bases in between. The CDR3 has 14 amino acids. Germline-derived CDR1 and CDR2 are SNHLY and FYNNEI. CDR3 sequence (DNA): TGTGCCAGCAGTGAAGGAAGGGGTCAGTTTGTGCAGTACTTC. Protein product: CASSEGRGQFVQYF.

The chain uses TRBV24-1 and TRBJ1-3, with D perhaps matching TRBD1 (6 bases). Germline CDR1 KGHDR, CDR2 SFDVKD. The CDR3 contains 18 residues. V was pared by 1 base and J by 7 bases, with 22 bases between. CDR3 sequence: CATSDFSRGGGERNTIYF. As DNA, the CDR3 is TGTGCCACCAGTGATTTCTCAAGAGGGGGGGGCGAGAGGAACACCATATATTTT.

This chain links TRBV4-1 with TRBJ2-3; 10 bases are a match to TRBD2. Germline CDR1 is MGHRA and CDR2 is YSYEKL. This CDR3 region has 19 residues. V lost 0 bases and J lost 1; bases outside the gene matches: 10. DNA of the CDR3: TGCGCCAGCAGCCAAGATGGGAGCGGGGGGGCCTTTGGCACAGATACGCAGTATTTT. This encodes CASSQDGSGGAFGTDTQYF.

The chain combines TRBV19 with TRBJ2-1, with no clear D. Germline values: CDR1 LNHDA, CDR2 SQIVND (reference sequence). V was trimmed by 5 bases and J by 5 bases, leaving 19 bases between them. This CDR3 is built from 16 residues. The CDR3 spells CASSPSLGSPNNEQFF. DNA of the CDR3: TGTGCCAGTAGTCCTTCCCTGGGCAGCCCTAACAATGAGCAGTTCTTC.

V gene TRBV3-1 (or the pseudogene TRBV3-2) combines with J gene TRBJ1-2, with 11 bases that match TRBD1. Germline V gives CDR1 LGHDT, CDR2 YNNKEL (reference sequence). V lost 4 bases, J lost 3 bases, and 10 bases stayed unmatched. CDR3 length equals 17 residues. The CDR3 DNA reads as TGTGCCAGCAGCCTACAACCGTGGACAGGGGGCTACTATGGCTACACCTTC. The encoded protein is CASSLQPWTGGYYGYTF.

The V and J genes are TRBV12-3 or TRBV12-4 and TRBJ1-1; D possibly corresponds to TRBD1 (6 bases). The CDR3 is 13 residues long. Trimming cost V 5 bases and J 0 bases, with 7 bases left between them. The CDR3 spells CASSRTVNTEAFF. The CDR3 DNA is TGTGCCAGCAGTAGGACAGTGAACACTGAAGCTTTCTTT.

The chain combines TRBV9 with TRBJ1-5; D is unresolved. The CDR3 spans 14 residues. Trimming left V 4 bases short and J 10 bases short, with 18 bases between. Germline CDR1 and CDR2: SGDLS and YYNGEE. The CDR3 bases are TGTGCCAGCAGCCCACACATCAGTCCAAACCCCCAGCATTTT. As protein: CASSPHISPNPQHF.

The chain employs TRBV18 and TRBJ2-1; 10 nucleotides align to TRBD1. The CDR3 spans 18 residues. CDR1 is KGHSH, CDR2 LQKENI, per germline. Germline trimming cut 4 bases from V and 1 base from J; bases unmatched to any gene: 10. For the CDR3, the DNA is TGTGCCAGCTCACGCTCGGGGGACAGGGGTCCGTCCTACAATGAGCAGTTCTTC. Amino acid sequence: CASSRSGDRGPSYNEQFF.

J is TRBJ1-4 and V is TRBV2, with D possibly TRBD1 on 5 matching bases. CDR3 length: 12 residues. Germline V lookup: CDR1 SNHLY, CDR2 FYNNEI. Trimming stripped 7 bases from V and 8 bases from J, with 11 bases between. The CDR3 loop is CASTGTVEKLFF. CDR3 sequence (DNA): TGTGCCAGCACCGGGACGGTGGAAAAACTGTTTTTT.

The V and J genes are TRBV6-5 and TRBJ2-7; TRBD1 aligns across 9 bases. J was trimmed by 3 bases and V by 2 bases; bases with no gene match: 5. Germline V CDR1 and CDR2: MNHEY, SVGAGI. This CDR3 has 15 amino acids. CDR3 sequence reads: CASSYGQGSLYEQYF. The CDR3 bases are TGTGCCAGCAGTTACGGACAGGGGTCTCTCTACGAGCAGTACTTC.

This clone was seen a single time. DNA for the CDR3: TGCGCCAGCAGTGAGCCGGGATCACGGCAGTTCTTC. It is translated as CASSEPGSRQFF. The chain combines TRBV10-1 with TRBJ2-1; D is perhaps TRBD2 (5 bases). V was pared by 2 bases and J by 12 bases, with 11 bases between. The CDR3 is 12 amino acids. In germline, CDR1 is WNHNN, CDR2 SYGVQD (reference sequence).

The rearrangement joins TRBV3-1 (or the pseudogene TRBV3-2) to TRBJ1-2; D is perhaps TRBD1 (5 bases). This CDR3 spans 12 amino acids. V shed 4 bases and J shed 8 bases, with 11 bases lying between them. Germline lookup yields CDR1 LGHDT and CDR2 YNNKEL (reference sequence). The CDR3 loop is CASSRRGLGYTF. The CDR3 DNA reads as TGTGCCAGCAGCCGGAGGGGCTTGGGCTACACCTTC.

The genes are TRBV6-6 and TRBJ1-5, with D uncertain. V lost 2 bases, J lost 7 bases, and 12 bases lay in between. The CDR3 runs 14 residues. The germline V gene encodes CDR1 MNHNY and CDR2 SVGAGI (reference sequence). Here the CDR3 reads CASSYGGFRQPQHF. CDR3 nucleotides: TGTGCCAGCAGTTACGGAGGGTTTCGGCAGCCCCAGCATTTT.

The gene calls are TRBV11-2 and TRBJ2-3; no firm D call. Trimming took 5 bases from V and 3 from J, leaving 15 bases between them. The CDR3 spans 15 residues. Per the germline V gene, CDR1 is SGHAT and CDR2 is FQNNGV. CDR3 protein: CASSDGSRRTDTQYF. CDR3 DNA: TGTGCCAGCAGCGATGGGTCTAGAAGGACAGATACGCAGTATTTT.

This chain links TRBV19 with TRBJ2-1; 15 nucleotides line up with TRBD2. Germline values: CDR1 LNHDA, CDR2 SQIVND (reference sequence). V lost 8 bases, J lost 2 bases, and 10 bases stayed unmatched. The CDR3 has 18 amino acids. The DNA of the CDR3 is TGTGCCAGTGCGACCGGGACTAGCGGGGGGAAAGCCTACAATGAGCAGTTCTTC. Translated, it gives CASATGTSGGKAYNEQFF.